The 27 T cell receptor beta chains below all came from one sample that was sequenced in a study of T cell repertoires in cytomegalovirus infection. TCRdb itself ran the reads through MiXCR, one entry per CDR3 protein. The sample carries a few hundred thousand distinct CDR3 sequences, 30% to 40% recorded once. Antigens for these TCRs are unknown. The source material was cultured PBMCs, sampled from culture after CMV antigen stimulation. The receptors derive from a human donor in good health (CMV status not recorded). Some clones in this sample may be carry-over from other donors' samples.

This rearrangement joins TRBV29-1 to TRBJ2-1; D is unresolved. The germline gives CDR1 SQVTM, CDR2 ANQGSEA. The CDR3 has 15 amino acids. The V gene lost 4 bases and the J gene lost 2 bases, with 15 bases spanning the gap. CDR3 amino acids: CSVVGTLRAYNEQFF. In nucleotides, the CDR3 is TGCAGCGTTGTCGGCACTTTGAGAGCCTACAATGAGCAGTTCTTC.

The sample holds a few counts of this clonotype. This chain uses TRBV7-2 with TRBJ1-3, with D possibly TRBD1 on 5 matching bases. Deletions cut 7 bases from V and 4 bases from J, with 11 bases between. Germline loops: CDR1 SGHTA, CDR2 FQGNSA. The CDR3 contains 13 residues. The CDR3 region has the DNA TGTGCCAGCACATCGGGGGGGGGAAACACCATATATTTT. The encoded protein is CASTSGGGNTIYF.

The V and J genes are TRBV7-9 and TRBJ2-1, with D possibly TRBD2 on 6 matching bases. V lost 2 bases and J lost 5, with 13 bases in between. CDR1 and CDR2 from the germline V gene are SEHNR and FQNEAQ (reference sequence). This CDR3 is 15 amino acids long. In DNA form, the CDR3 reads TGTGCCAGCAGCTTACAGCGGGTTATAGACAATGAGCAGTTCTTC. Translated: CASSLQRVIDNEQFF.

The gene calls are TRBV20-1 and TRBJ1-2, with D perhaps matching TRBD1 (5 bases). Germline V lookup: CDR1 DFQATT, CDR2 SNEGSKA (reference sequence). The CDR3 extends over 13 amino acids. The V gene lost 3 bases and the J gene lost 1 base, with 9 bases spanning the gap. CDR3 in amino acids: CSASPQGNYGYTF. The DNA of the CDR3 is TGCAGTGCTAGCCCCCAGGGTAACTATGGCTACACCTTC.

This clonotype was observed many times. The chain joins TRBV7-3 to TRBJ2-6; D is unresolved. This CDR3 is 15 amino acids long. Trimming removed 0 bases from V and 0 bases from J, with 3 bases in between. Germline CDR1 and CDR2: SGHTA and FQGTGA. DNA of the CDR3: TGTGCCAGCAGCTTAACGACCTCTGGGGCCAACGTCCTGACTTTC. The encoded protein is CASSLTTSGANVLTF.

This clonotype was seen a handful of times. This sequence joins TRBV11-3 and TRBJ1-6; 11 nucleotides align to TRBD1. The ends lost 9 bases at V and 8 bases at J; junction bases unmatched: 15. CDR3 size: 17 residues. CDR1 is SGHNT and CDR2 is YENEEA in the germline V gene. CDR3 sequence (DNA): TGTGCCAGGGACAGGGGGCTTTTCACGATAGATGATTCACCCCTCCACTTT. It specifies CARDRGLFTIDDSPLHF.

At least ten counts were recorded for this clonotype. This chain connects TRBV5-6 to TRBJ1-1, with no clear D. This CDR3 is built from 16 residues. V gave up 2 bases and J gave up 1 base, with 15 bases separating them. Germline V lookup: CDR1 SGHDT, CDR2 YYEEEE. CDR3 protein: CASSFPGPASNTEAFF. The CDR3 bases are TGTGCCAGCAGCTTCCCTGGCCCTGCCTCGAACACTGAAGCTTTCTTT.

The CDR3 spells CASSLWTQETQYF. The CDR3 DNA reads TGTGCCAGCAGCTTATGGACGCAAGAGACCCAGTACTTC. The J gene is TRBJ2-5, the V gene TRBV11-3; no definite D call. The CDR3 sequence is 13 residues long. V shed 2 bases and J shed 2 bases, with 6 bases lying between them. In germline, CDR1 is SGHNT, CDR2 YENEEA.

The chain employs TRBV6-2 or TRBV6-3 and TRBJ2-2; unclear D gene. The CDR3 is 12 amino acids. V lost 2 bases and J 7 bases, leaving 5 bases between the germline ends. The germline CDR1 and CDR2 sequences are MNHEY and SVGEGT. The CDR3 loop is CASSYTVGELFF. DNA of the CDR3: TGTGCCAGCAGTTACACGGTCGGGGAGCTGTTTTTT.

This sequence joins TRBV5-4 and TRBJ2-1, with a weak D call TRBD2 (6 bases). CDR1 is SGHNT and CDR2 is YYREEE in the germline V gene (reference sequence). The CDR3 length is 16 residues. Trimming removed 4 bases from V and 5 bases from J, with 19 bases in between. The CDR3 loop reads CASSPRSGGAHNEQFF. Here the CDR3 DNA reads TGTGCCAGCAGCCCCCGTAGTGGCGGGGCGCACAATGAGCAGTTCTTC.

In this sample, this clonotype turned up many times. This rearrangement joins TRBV12-3 or TRBV12-4 to TRBJ2-5; 14 bases match TRBD2. The CDR3 length is 18 residues. V lost 3 bases, J lost 4 bases, and 10 bases stayed unmatched. The CDR3 reads CASSFRPGLAGVGETQYF. The DNA for the CDR3 is TGTGCCAGCAGTTTTCGACCGGGACTAGCGGGAGTGGGAGAGACCCAGTACTTC.

The J gene is TRBJ2-5, the V gene TRBV18; a weak D match, TRBD1 (6 bases). V shed 7 bases and J shed 2 bases, with 14 bases lying between them. Per the germline V gene, CDR1 is KGHSH and CDR2 is LQKENI. The CDR3 is made up of 14 amino acids. In nucleotides, the CDR3 is TGTGCCAGCTGGACCGGGACAACACAAGAGACCCAGTACTTC. Its translation is CASWTGTTQETQYF.

The V gene is TRBV3-1, the J gene TRBJ1-2; 10 positions agree with TRBD1. The ends lost 5 bases at V and 4 bases at J; junction bases unmatched: 7. Germline V gene sequence: CDR1 LGHDT, CDR2 YNNKEL (reference sequence). The CDR3 spans 15 residues. CDR3 sequence: CASSTPGTGVYGYTF. CDR3 coding DNA: TGTGCCAGCAGCACTCCCGGGACAGGGGTCTATGGCTACACCTTC.

The J gene is TRBJ2-5, the V gene TRBV2; no reliable D call. The V end was cut by 9 bases, the J end by 3 bases, with 8 bases between. Germline CDR1 reads SNHLY; CDR2 reads FYNNEI. The CDR3 contains 11 residues. The CDR3 spells CARTEKETQYF. CDR3 sequence (DNA): TGTGCCAGAACGGAAAAAGAGACCCAGTACTTC.

This clonotype was detected a few times. The chain employs TRBV7-2 and TRBJ1-3; D is undetermined. V lost 0 bases and J 0 bases, leaving 9 bases between the germline ends. This CDR3 comprises 16 residues. Germline V gene sequence: CDR1 SGHTA, CDR2 FQGNSA. The CDR3 DNA reads as TGTGCCAGCAGCTTAGCGCAGGCCTTCTCTGGAAACACCATATATTTT. It translates to CASSLAQAFSGNTIYF.

The chain joins TRBV6-2 or TRBV6-3 to TRBJ2-1; D is unresolved. The V gene lost 6 bases and the J gene lost 7 bases, with 13 bases spanning the gap. This CDR3 is 13 amino acids long. CDR1 is MNHEY, CDR2 SVGEGT, per germline. The DNA of the CDR3 is TGTGCCAGCAGGCGATGGGTAGGTAATGAGCAGTTCTTC. The encoded protein is CASRRWVGNEQFF.

The chain recombines TRBV29-1 with TRBJ2-5; TRBD2 matches at 12 bases. The CDR3 has 14 residues. Trimming at V came to 6 bases and at J to 1 base, leaving 3 bases not matched to a gene. Germline V lookup: CDR1 SQVTM, CDR2 ANQGSEA. CDR3 loop: CSVRLAGVQETQYF. DNA for the CDR3: TGCAGCGTGCGACTAGCGGGAGTCCAAGAGACCCAGTACTTC.

The rearrangement uses TRBV6-2 or TRBV6-3 and TRBJ1-4, with TRBD1 matching 7 bases. Per germline, CDR1 MNHEY and CDR2 SVGEGT. This CDR3 is 14 amino acids long. V was pared by 7 bases and J by 4 bases, with 6 bases of the junction left unmatched. CDR3 in amino acids: CASKTDRDNEKLFF. CDR3 bases: TGTGCCAGCAAAACAGACAGGGATAATGAAAAACTGTTTTTT.

This clonotype was seen more than once but under ten times. The V gene is TRBV7-3, the J gene TRBJ2-7; D unclear. Trimming removed 4 bases at V and 1 base at J, with 8 bases between. The germline V gene has CDR1 SGHTA and CDR2 FQGTGA. The CDR3 length is 13 residues. The CDR3 sequence: CASSSTPSYEQYF. DNA for the CDR3: TGTGCCAGCAGCTCGACACCTTCCTACGAGCAGTACTTC.

The rearrangement joins TRBV11-2 to TRBJ2-5; TRBD2 matches 10 bases. Trimming at V came to 1 base and at J to 5 bases, leaving 7 bases not matched to a gene. This CDR3 is built from 16 residues. From germline, CDR1 is SGHAT and CDR2 FQNNGV. For the CDR3, the DNA is TGTGCCAGCAGCTTAGGGCGACTAGCGGGTGCTGAGACCCAGTACTTC. It translates to CASSLGRLAGAETQYF.

This clonotype was observed a single time. The chain combines TRBV11-2 with TRBJ2-7; 7 bases line up with TRBD2. The CDR3 consists of 18 residues. Germline assignment: CDR1 SGHAT and CDR2 FQNNGV. V gave up 0 bases and J gave up 0 bases; unmatched junction bases: 11. CDR3 nucleotides: TGTGCCAGCAGCTTAGAGACTAGCATGGTGGGGTTCTCCTACGAGCAGTACTTC. This gives the protein CASSLETSMVGFSYEQYF.

This clonotype was found a few times. The genes are TRBV6-2 or TRBV6-3 and TRBJ2-7; a weak D match, TRBD1 (5 bases). CDR3 size: 16 residues. Germline V gene data show CDR1 as MNHEY and CDR2 as SVGEGT. The chain's CDR3 is CASSYRIFQGSNEQYV. Here the CDR3 DNA reads TGTGCCAGCAGTTACCGTATTTTTCAGGGCTCCAACGAGCAGTACGTC.

Only one count was recorded for this clonotype. The chain combines TRBV20-1 with TRBJ2-1, with 8 positions matching TRBD2. Trimming at V came to 0 bases and at J to 4 bases, leaving 5 bases not matched to a gene. The germline V gene has CDR1 DFQATT and CDR2 SNEGSKA (reference sequence). The CDR3 totals 15 residues. Here the CDR3 DNA reads TGCAGTGCTAGAGAACCGGGACTAGGTTACAATGAGCAGTTCTTC. It specifies CSAREPGLGYNEQFF.

This clonotype showed up many times. The chain employs TRBV6-2 or TRBV6-3 and TRBJ2-3, with D unclear. Germline loops: CDR1 MNHEY, CDR2 SVGEGT. Trimming cost V 4 bases and J 1 base, with 12 bases left between them. The CDR3 is 15 amino acids. Written as DNA, the CDR3 is TGTGCCAGCAGTTGGCCTCCGATGGGCACAGATACGCAGTATTTT. It codes for CASSWPPMGTDTQYF.

Ten or more counts support this clonotype. The chain has TRBV10-3 and TRBJ2-2; 7 positions agree with TRBD1. Germline V gives CDR1 ENHRY, CDR2 SYGVKD. Trimming removed 7 bases from V and 0 bases from J; junction bases left unmatched: 8. The CDR3 runs 16 residues. The CDR3 loop is CAITKGTDTNTGELFF. In nucleotides, the CDR3 is TGTGCCATCACCAAGGGGACAGATACGAACACCGGGGAGCTGTTTTTT.

This clonotype has just a few counts. The V gene is TRBV12-5, the J gene TRBJ2-1, with 16 bases aligning to TRBD2. Germline V CDR1 and CDR2: LGHNT, FRNRAP. V dropped 5 bases and J dropped 6; count of bases not matched to a gene: 10. CDR3 length equals 18 residues. CDR3 protein: CASGPFGTSGRALNEQFF. In DNA, the CDR3 is TGTGCTAGTGGTCCCTTCGGGACTAGCGGGAGGGCCCTCAATGAGCAGTTCTTC.

The chain has TRBV11-2 and TRBJ2-1; a weak D match, TRBD2 (6 bases). V was pared by 5 bases and J by 4 bases, with 18 bases between. The CDR3 is made up of 16 amino acids. Looked up from germline, CDR1 is SGHAT and CDR2 is FQNNGV. The DNA for the CDR3 is TGTGCCAGCAGCCAGGGCGGGGCCGGAGGGTACAATGAGCAGTTCTTC. Protein sequence: CASSQGGAGGYNEQFF.